The next 14 T cell receptor beta chains were all read from a single sample in a study of PD-1 blockade in mismatch repair-deficient tumors. This table comes from immunoSEQ multiplex PCR, and its TCRdb copy is limited to in-frame clones, with some not included. The sample has about 16,000 clones, almost 85% seen once. The starting material was PBMCs, obtained before pembrolizumab treatment. The receptors derive from an adult with mismatch repair-deficient cancer.

This chain uses TRBV5-5 with TRBJ2-1; a possible D gene is TRBD2 (6 bases). V dropped 0 bases and J dropped 9 bases, with 13 bases sitting between them. The CDR3 extends over 14 amino acids. The germline CDR1 and CDR2 sequences are SGHKS and YYEKEE (reference sequence). CDR3 bases: TGTGCCAGCAGCTTGGGGACTAATTCTATTGAGCAGTTCTTC. Translating it yields CASSLGTNSIEQFF.

This sequence joins TRBV11-2 and TRBJ1-5, with 8 bases matching TRBD1. Germline CDR1 and CDR2: SGHAT and FQNNGV. Trimming cost V 3 bases and J 0 bases; bases outside gene matches: 4. The CDR3 covers 16 residues. DNA for the CDR3: TGTGCCAGCAGCTTGGGGACAGGCTATAGCAATCAGCCCCAGCATTTT. Protein product: CASSLGTGYSNQPQHF.

This clone is a singleton in its sample. The chain employs TRBV6-5 and TRBJ2-6, with D unresolved. Germline V gives CDR1 MNHEY, CDR2 SVGAGI. The length of the CDR3 is 16 residues. Trimming removed 0 bases at V and 0 bases at J, with 6 bases between. The CDR3 DNA is TGTGCCAGCAGTTACTCGGGCGGCTCTGGGGCCAACGTCCTGACTTTC. This translates into CASSYSGGSGANVLTF.

This clone came up a few times. This chain links TRBV11-2 with TRBJ2-5; D remains unclear. CDR3 length: 14 residues. V lost 2 bases and J lost 0, with 7 bases in between. Germline lookup yields CDR1 SGHAT and CDR2 FQNNGV. The CDR3 loop reads CASSLSRNQETQYF. CDR3 nucleotides: TGTGCCAGCAGCTTAAGCCGGAACCAAGAGACCCAGTACTTC.

This chain joins TRBV6-6 and TRBJ1-1, with D hard to call. From germline, CDR1 is MNHNY and CDR2 SVGAGI (reference sequence). The CDR3 length is 14 residues. Trimming shortened V by 0 bases and J by 2 bases, and 7 bases separated the two germline ends. The CDR3 is CASSYSGENTEAFF. The CDR3, as DNA: TGTGCCAGCAGTTACTCGGGAGAAAACACTGAAGCTTTCTTT.

V and J are TRBV5-1 and TRBJ2-2, with a tentative D call TRBD1 (5 bases). The germline CDR1 and CDR2 sequences are SGHRS and YFSETQ. Trimming took 0 bases from V and 0 from J, leaving 9 bases between them. The length of the CDR3 is 16 residues. CDR3: CASSLGIGANTGELFF. In DNA, the CDR3 is TGCGCCAGCAGCTTGGGCATAGGGGCGAACACCGGGGAGCTGTTTTTT.

CDR3 sequence: CAISDPRDDGYTF. In nucleotides, the CDR3 is TGTGCCATCAGTGACCCCAGGGATGATGGCTACACCTTC. V usage is TRBV10-3 and J usage is TRBJ1-2; a weak D match, TRBD1 (5 bases). CDR3 length equals 13 residues. The germline V gene encodes CDR1 ENHRY and CDR2 SYGVKD. V dropped 3 bases and J dropped 6 bases, with 11 bases sitting between them.

The gene calls are TRBV9 and TRBJ2-1; D perhaps matches TRBD2 (5 bases). The germline V gene encodes CDR1 SGDLS and CDR2 YYNGEE. V was trimmed by 2 bases and J by 3 bases, leaving 6 bases between them. CDR3 length equals 13 residues. DNA of the CDR3: TGTGCCAGCAGCGTTACTAGCTACAATGAGCAGTTCTTC. Residues: CASSVTSYNEQFF.

This chain connects TRBV7-3 to TRBJ2-1; D gene uncertain. CDR3 size: 15 residues. Germline V gene lookup returns CDR1 SGHTA and CDR2 FQGTGA. V shed 5 bases and J shed 7 bases, with 18 bases lying between them. In DNA form, the CDR3 reads TGTGCCAGCAGCCCCTCAGGTCCAGCGTCGAATGAGCAGTTCTTC. Translated: CASSPSGPASNEQFF.

The chain is built from TRBV7-2 and TRBJ2-1; 8 bases are shared with TRBD2. CDR3 length: 15 amino acids. Germline trimming cut 7 bases from V and 7 bases from J; bases unmatched to any gene: 12. Germline CDR1 is SGHTA and CDR2 is FQGNSA. The CDR3 is CASTWGSGGLNEQFF. Written as DNA, the CDR3 is TGTGCCAGCACCTGGGGGTCGGGAGGGTTAAATGAGCAGTTCTTC.

This sequence joins TRBV10-2 and TRBJ2-1; 7 bases map to TRBD1. The CDR3 length is 13 residues. V was pared by 0 bases and J by 14 bases, with 7 bases of the junction left unmatched. The germline CDR1 and CDR2 sequences are WSHSY and SAAADI. CDR3 region: CASSESVRGTKFF. The CDR3 nucleotides are TGCGCCAGCAGTGAGTCGGTCAGGGGGACCAAGTTCTTC.

The genes are TRBV5-6 and TRBJ1-1, with TRBD1 matching over 9 bases. The V segment lost 4 bases and the J segment 1 base; nucleotides outside the gene matches: 14. This CDR3 comprises 18 residues. Germline CDR1 is SGHDT and CDR2 is YYEEEE. The CDR3 DNA reads as TGTGCCAGCAGCCGTATGTGGCCCAACAGGGGGCCGAACACTGAAGCTTTCTTT. It yields the protein CASSRMWPNRGPNTEAFF.

The chain combines TRBV6-1 with TRBJ1-5; D gene ambiguous. CDR1 MNHNS and CDR2 SASEGT come from the germline V gene. The CDR3 contains 13 residues. The germline V and J ends were trimmed by 6 bases and 7 bases, with 13 bases remaining between them. The CDR3 spells CASSAYQDQPQHF. The CDR3 DNA is TGTGCCAGCAGCGCATATCAGGACCAGCCCCAGCATTTT.

This rearrangement joins TRBV9 to TRBJ2-1; 15 bases agree with TRBD2. Trimming took 4 bases from V and 7 from J; bases not matched to a gene: 6. CDR1 and CDR2 from the germline V gene are SGDLS and YYNGEE. This CDR3 is built from 16 residues. The CDR3 DNA follows: TGTGCCAGCAGCACAACCGGGACTAGCGGGAGGAATGAGCAGTTCTTC. Translated, it gives CASSTTGTSGRNEQFF.